These 17 T cell receptor beta chains originate from one sample sequenced in a study of shared clonotypes between healthy human individuals. Sequencing used immunoSEQ multiplex PCR; TCRdb keeps in-frame clones, though not all of them. The sample contains a few million clones, 85% to 95% of which appear only once. The sample was naive CD4+ T cells from PBMCs. Documented subset: CD45RA+ positively selected. The receptors here all came from a man aged 18 to 30 in good health. Some clones in this sample may be carry-over from other donors' samples.

Comment on this clone: Distinct nucleotide sequences in the sample also encode this CDR3. The chain couples TRBV28 to TRBJ1-3; 7 positions match TRBD1. Germline lookup yields CDR1 MDHEN and CDR2 SYDVKM. The V gene end was trimmed by 3 bases and the J gene end by 1 base; junction bases not matched to a gene: 3. This CDR3 has 15 amino acids. The CDR3: CASSLSRGSGNTIYF. The CDR3 region has the DNA TGTGCCAGCAGTTTGTCCAGGGGGTCTGGAAACACCATATATTTT.

This clone was counted a single time. Other DNA sequences in this specimen translate into the identical CDR3. The chain has TRBV6-1 and TRBJ2-7, with D hard to call. Germline assignment: CDR1 MNHNS and CDR2 SASEGT. Trimming shortened V by 1 base and J by 2 bases, and 9 bases separated the two germline ends. The CDR3 runs 14 residues. This CDR3 is CASSEGPTTYEQYF. As DNA, the CDR3 is TGTGCCAGCAGTGAAGGCCCGACGACCTACGAGCAGTACTTC.

The chain carries TRBV2 and TRBJ1-1; D is perhaps TRBD1 (6 bases). The length of the CDR3 is 15 residues. Trimming removed 5 bases at V and 1 base at J, with 14 bases between. Germline lookup yields CDR1 SNHLY and CDR2 FYNNEI. In nucleotides, the CDR3 is TGTGCCAGCAGTTCAACCGGGACAACGAACACTGAAGCTTTCTTT. Its translation: CASSSTGTTNTEAFF.

The gene calls are TRBV2 and TRBJ1-1; D is unresolved. Germline CDR1 and CDR2: SNHLY and FYNNEI. With 6 bases removed from V and 5 bases from J, the gap between germline ends came to 13 bases. The CDR3 is made up of 13 amino acids. CDR3 protein: CASSEGRFTEAFF. As DNA, the CDR3 is TGTGCCAGCAGCGAGGGAAGGTTTACTGAAGCTTTCTTT.

As for this clone: Other DNA variants within this sample encode the same CDR3. V is TRBV4-1 and J is TRBJ2-3; 10 bases match TRBD2. The junction had 6 bases not matched to a gene; V was cut back by 0 bases and J by 0 bases. Germline V gene data show CDR1 as MGHRA and CDR2 as YSYEKL. The CDR3 extends over 18 amino acids. CDR3 amino acids: CASSQEFSGRGSTDTQYF. In DNA form, the CDR3 reads TGCGCCAGCAGCCAAGAGTTCAGCGGGAGGGGTAGCACAGATACGCAGTATTTT.

The J gene is TRBJ1-1, the V gene TRBV28; perhaps TRBD1 as D (6 bases). Germline CDR1 reads MDHEN; CDR2 reads SYDVKM. The CDR3 is made up of 14 amino acids. V was clipped by 7 bases and J by 6 bases, with 18 bases between them. The CDR3 nucleotides are TGTGCCAGCACAATAGGCAGGGGATTGGCTGAAGCTTTCTTT. Its translation: CASTIGRGLAEAFF.

The chain couples TRBV6-6 to TRBJ2-7; 8 nucleotides match TRBD2. Unmatched junction bases numbered 4, after V lost 0 bases and J lost 0 bases. The CDR3 has 16 residues. Germline lookup yields CDR1 MNHNY and CDR2 SVGAGI (reference sequence). CDR3 sequence reads: CASSYSYAGGSYEQYF. Written as DNA, the CDR3 is TGTGCCAGCAGTTACTCCTATGCGGGAGGCTCCTACGAGCAGTACTTC.

The CDR3 nucleotides are TGTGCCAGCGCCTCTTCCTACGAGCAGTACTTC. Translating it yields CASASSYEQYF. V and J are TRBV18 and TRBJ2-7; unclear D gene. Germline V gene lookup returns CDR1 KGHSH and CDR2 LQKENI. CDR3 size: 11 residues. With 8 bases removed from V and 1 base from J, the gap between germline ends came to 6 bases.

With respect to this clone: This sample also contains other DNA sequences that code for the same CDR3. The CDR3 DNA is TGCGCCAGCAGCTTGGGAGGGGGCGGAGAAAAACTGTTTTTT. Protein sequence: CASSLGGGGEKLFF. V and J are TRBV5-1 and TRBJ1-4, with TRBD1 matching over 7 bases. Germline trimming cut 0 bases from V and 8 bases from J; bases unmatched to any gene: 4. The CDR3 spans 14 residues. Germline CDR1 SGHRS, CDR2 YFSETQ.

The chain couples TRBV25-1 to TRBJ2-7, with TRBD2 identical over 10 bases. The CDR3 has 16 amino acids. Germline CDR1 MGHDK, CDR2 SYGVNS. J lost 1 base, V lost 4 bases, and 7 bases had no gene match. As DNA, the CDR3 is TGTGCCAGCAGTGTTGCCGGACTAGCGGTATCCTACGAGCAGTACTTC. It yields the protein CASSVAGLAVSYEQYF.

This clone occurred once. The V gene is TRBV2, the J gene TRBJ2-2; D is unclear. The CDR3 loop spans 15 amino acids. The V gene's germline CDR1 is SNHLY and CDR2 FYNNEI. V was cut by 3 bases and J by 4 bases, with 12 bases left in between. The CDR3 loop is CASSDGGRTTGELFF. The CDR3 DNA is TGTGCCAGCAGTGATGGCGGCCGGACCACCGGGGAGCTGTTTTTT.

The rearrangement uses TRBV15 and TRBJ2-7; 8 nucleotides agree with TRBD2. V shed 1 base, J shed 3 bases, and the junction held 8 bases outside the gene matches. Germline V gene data show CDR1 as LNHNV and CDR2 as YYDKDF (reference sequence). The CDR3 covers 16 residues. CDR3 protein: CATSRGNLAGNYEQYF. CDR3 DNA sequence: TGTGCCACCAGCAGAGGAAATCTAGCGGGTAACTACGAGCAGTACTTC.

The chain is built from TRBV29-1 and TRBJ1-1, with a tentative D call TRBD1 (6 bases). This CDR3 is built from 14 residues. CDR1 SQVTM and CDR2 ANQGSEA come from the germline V gene. Trimming removed 3 bases at V and 5 bases at J, with 16 bases between. The CDR3 loop is CSVDYGRGGTEAFF. CDR3 coding DNA: TGCAGCGTTGACTATGGACGAGGGGGTACTGAAGCTTTCTTT.

The genes are TRBV27 and TRBJ2-5, with 7 bases matching TRBD1. The CDR3 contains 15 residues. The V gene end was trimmed by 6 bases and the J gene end by 7 bases; junction bases not matched to a gene: 14. CDR1 is MNHEY, CDR2 SMNVEV, per germline (reference sequence). This CDR3 reads CASRSTGAVLGTQYF. The CDR3 DNA reads as TGTGCCAGCAGATCAACAGGGGCCGTCCTTGGGACCCAGTACTTC.

This clone was observed a single time. The genes are TRBV11-2 and TRBJ1-2, with D unclear. V was pared by 2 bases and J by 7 bases, with 17 bases between. Germline CDR1 is SGHAT and CDR2 is FQNNGV. The CDR3 is 15 residues long. CDR3: CASSLFAGWEGGYTF. CDR3 DNA: TGTGCCAGCAGCTTATTTGCGGGTTGGGAGGGTGGCTACACCTTC. The variable domain in full, with the rest retrieved from reference TRBV11-2 and TRBJ1-2, is EAGVAQSPRYKIIEKRQSVAFWCNPISGHATLYWYQQILGQGPKLLIQFQNNGVVDDSQLPKDRFSAERLKGVDSTLKIQPAKLEDSAVYLCASSLFAGWEGGYTFGSGTRLTVV.

This clone was seen once. The rearrangement uses TRBV11-2 and TRBJ2-3; 7 bases fit TRBD1. From germline, CDR1 is SGHAT and CDR2 FQNNGV. Trimming removed 0 bases from V and 2 bases from J; junction bases left unmatched: 5. This CDR3 has 16 residues. CDR3 sequence (DNA): TGTGCCAGCAGCTTAGATCTTGGACAGGACACAGATACGCAGTATTTT. Amino acids: CASSLDLGQDTDTQYF. Using reference TRBV11-2 and TRBJ2-3 for the parts outside the CDR3, the full variable domain is EAGVAQSPRYKIIEKRQSVAFWCNPISGHATLYWYQQILGQGPKLLIQFQNNGVVDDSQLPKDRFSAERLKGVDSTLKIQPAKLEDSAVYLCASSLDLGQDTDTQYFGPGTRLTVL.

CDR3 sequence: CASSYSFLDNQPQHF. The DNA of the CDR3 is TGTGCCAGCAGTTACTCTTTCCTGGACAATCAGCCCCAGCATTTT. The J gene is TRBJ1-5, the V gene TRBV6-5; D not resolved. The CDR3 consists of 15 residues. Germline values: CDR1 MNHEY, CDR2 SVGAGI. The V gene lost 0 bases and the J gene lost 3 bases, with 9 bases spanning the gap.